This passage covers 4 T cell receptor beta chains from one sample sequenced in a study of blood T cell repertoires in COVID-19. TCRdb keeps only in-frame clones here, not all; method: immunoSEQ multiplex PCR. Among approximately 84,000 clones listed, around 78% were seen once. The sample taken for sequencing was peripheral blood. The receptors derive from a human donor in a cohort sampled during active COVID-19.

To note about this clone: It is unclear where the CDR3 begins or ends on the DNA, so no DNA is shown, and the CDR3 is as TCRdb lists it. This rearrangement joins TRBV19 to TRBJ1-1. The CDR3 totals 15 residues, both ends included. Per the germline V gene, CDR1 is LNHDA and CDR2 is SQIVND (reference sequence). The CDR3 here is CASTSGSGMNTEAFF.

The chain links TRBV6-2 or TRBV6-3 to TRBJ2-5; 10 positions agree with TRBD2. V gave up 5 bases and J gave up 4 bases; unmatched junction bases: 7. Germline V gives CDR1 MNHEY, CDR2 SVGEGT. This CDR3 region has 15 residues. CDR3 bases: TGTGCCAGCAGTCGCCTCAGGACTAGCGGAGAGACCCAGTACTTC. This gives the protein CASSRLRTSGETQYF.

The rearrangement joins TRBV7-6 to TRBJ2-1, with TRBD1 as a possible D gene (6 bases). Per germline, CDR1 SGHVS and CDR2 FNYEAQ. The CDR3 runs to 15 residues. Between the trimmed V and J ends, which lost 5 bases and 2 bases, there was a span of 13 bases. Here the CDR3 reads CASSMGHPTYNEQFF. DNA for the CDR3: TGTGCCAGCAGCATGGGACACCCTACCTACAATGAGCAGTTCTTC.

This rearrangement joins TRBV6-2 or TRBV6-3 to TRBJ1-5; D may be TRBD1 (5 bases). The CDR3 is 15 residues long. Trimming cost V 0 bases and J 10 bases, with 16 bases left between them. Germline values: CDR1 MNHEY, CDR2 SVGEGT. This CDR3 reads CASSYSSREIEPQHF. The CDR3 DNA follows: TGTGCCAGCAGTTACTCCTCCAGGGAAATTGAACCCCAGCATTTT.